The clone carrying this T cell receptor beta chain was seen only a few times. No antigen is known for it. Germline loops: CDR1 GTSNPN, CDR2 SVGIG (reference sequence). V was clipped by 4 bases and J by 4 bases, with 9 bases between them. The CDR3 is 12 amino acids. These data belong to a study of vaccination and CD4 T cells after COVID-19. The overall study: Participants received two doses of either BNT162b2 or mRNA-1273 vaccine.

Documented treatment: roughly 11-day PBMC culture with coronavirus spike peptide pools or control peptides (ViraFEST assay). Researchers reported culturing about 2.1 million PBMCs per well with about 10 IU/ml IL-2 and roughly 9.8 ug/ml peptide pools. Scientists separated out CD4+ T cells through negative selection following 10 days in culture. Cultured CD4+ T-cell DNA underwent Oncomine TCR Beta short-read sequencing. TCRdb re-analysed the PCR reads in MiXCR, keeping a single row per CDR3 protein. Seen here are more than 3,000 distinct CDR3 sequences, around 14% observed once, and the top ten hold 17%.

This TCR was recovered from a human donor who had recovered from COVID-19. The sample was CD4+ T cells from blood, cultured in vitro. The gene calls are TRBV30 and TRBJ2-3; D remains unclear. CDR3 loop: CAWIPRPDTQYF. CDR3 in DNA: TGTGCCTGGATCCCTAGACCAGATACGCAGTATTTT. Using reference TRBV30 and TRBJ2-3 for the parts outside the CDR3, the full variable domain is SQTIHQWPATLVQPVGSPLSLECTVEGTSNPNLYWYRQAAGRGLQLLFYSVGIGQISSEVPQNLSASRPQDRQFILSSKKLLLSDSGFYLCAWIPRPDTQYFGPGTRLTVL.